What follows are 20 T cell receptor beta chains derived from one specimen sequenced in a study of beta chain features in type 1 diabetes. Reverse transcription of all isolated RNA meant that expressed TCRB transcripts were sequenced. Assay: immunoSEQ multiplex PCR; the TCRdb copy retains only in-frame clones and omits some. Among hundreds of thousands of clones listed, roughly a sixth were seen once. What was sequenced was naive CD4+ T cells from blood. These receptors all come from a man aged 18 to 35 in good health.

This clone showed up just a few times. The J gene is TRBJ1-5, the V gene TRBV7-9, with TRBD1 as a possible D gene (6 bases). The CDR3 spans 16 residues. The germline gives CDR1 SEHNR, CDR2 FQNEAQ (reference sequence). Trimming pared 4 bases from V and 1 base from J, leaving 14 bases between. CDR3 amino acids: CASSYVKGGSNQPQHF. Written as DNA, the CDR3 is TGTGCCAGCAGCTATGTTAAGGGGGGCAGCAATCAGCCCCAGCATTTT. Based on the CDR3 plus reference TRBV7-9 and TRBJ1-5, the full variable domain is DTGVSQNPRHKITKRGQNVTFRCDPISEHNRLYWYRQTLGQGPEFLTYFQNEAQLEKSRLLSDRFSAERPKGSFSTLEIQRTEQGDSAMYLCASSYVKGGSNQPQHFGDGTRLSIL.

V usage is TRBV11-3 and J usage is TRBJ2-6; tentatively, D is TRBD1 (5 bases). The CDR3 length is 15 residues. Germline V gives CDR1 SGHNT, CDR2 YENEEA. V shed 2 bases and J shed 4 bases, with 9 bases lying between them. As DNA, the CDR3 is TGTGCCAGCAGCTTAAGCAGGGCCGGGGCCAACGTCCTGACTTTC. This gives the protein CASSLSRAGANVLTF. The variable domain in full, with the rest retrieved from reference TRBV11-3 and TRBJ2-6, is EAGVVQSPRYKIIEKKQPVAFWCNPISGHNTLYWYLQNLGQGPELLIRYENEEAVDDSQLPKDRFSAERLKGVDSTLKIQPAELGDSAVYLCASSLSRAGANVLTFGAGSRLTVL.

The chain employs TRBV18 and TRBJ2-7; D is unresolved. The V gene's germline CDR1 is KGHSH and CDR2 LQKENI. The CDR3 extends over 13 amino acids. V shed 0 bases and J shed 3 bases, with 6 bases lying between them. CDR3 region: CASSPPHLYEQYF. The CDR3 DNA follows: TGTGCCAGCTCACCACCTCACCTCTACGAGCAGTACTTC. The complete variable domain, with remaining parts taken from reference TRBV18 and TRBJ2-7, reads NAGVMQNPRHLVRRRGQEARLRCSPMKGHSHVYWYRQLPEEGLKFMVYLQKENIIDESGMPKERFSAEFPKEGPSILRIQQVVRGDSAAYFCASSPPHLYEQYFGPGTRLTVT.

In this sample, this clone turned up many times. This chain's CDR3 is CASSGQGAGSPLHF. DNA of the CDR3: TGTGCCAGCAGTGGACAGGGGGCAGGTTCACCCCTCCACTTT. This chain links TRBV2 with TRBJ1-6, with 10 bases matching TRBD1. J gave up 9 bases and V 4 bases, and 3 bases lay outside the gene matches. The germline V gene encodes CDR1 SNHLY and CDR2 FYNNEI. The CDR3 is 14 amino acids. Together with reference TRBV2 and TRBJ1-6, the CDR3 gives the full variable domain: EPEVTQTPSHQVTQMGQEVILRCVPISNHLYFYWYRQILGQKVEFLVSFYNNEISEKSEIFDDQFSVERPDGSNFTLKIRSTKLEDSAMYFCASSGQGAGSPLHFGNGTRLTVT.

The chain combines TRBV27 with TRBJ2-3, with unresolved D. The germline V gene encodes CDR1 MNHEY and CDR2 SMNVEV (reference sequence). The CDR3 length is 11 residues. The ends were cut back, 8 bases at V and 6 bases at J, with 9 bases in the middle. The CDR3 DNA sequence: TGTGCCAGCCTTATAAGGGATACGCAGTATTTT. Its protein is CASLIRDTQYF.

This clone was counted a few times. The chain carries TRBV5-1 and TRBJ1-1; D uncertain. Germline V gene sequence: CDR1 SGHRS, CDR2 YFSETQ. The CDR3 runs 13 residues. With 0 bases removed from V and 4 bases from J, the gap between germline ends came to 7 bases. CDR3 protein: CASSLDQATEAFF. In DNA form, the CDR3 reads TGCGCCAGCAGCTTGGACCAGGCCACTGAAGCTTTCTTT.

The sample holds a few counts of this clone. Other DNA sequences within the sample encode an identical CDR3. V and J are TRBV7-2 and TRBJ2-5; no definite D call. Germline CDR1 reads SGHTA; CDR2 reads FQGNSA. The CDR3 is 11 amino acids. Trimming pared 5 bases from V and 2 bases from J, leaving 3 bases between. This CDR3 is CASSLQETQYF. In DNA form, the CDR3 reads TGTGCCAGCAGCCTACAAGAGACCCAGTACTTC.

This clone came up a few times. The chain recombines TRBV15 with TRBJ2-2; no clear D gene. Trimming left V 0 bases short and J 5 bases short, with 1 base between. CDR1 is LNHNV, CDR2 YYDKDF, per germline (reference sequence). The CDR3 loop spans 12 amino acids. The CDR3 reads CATSRDTGELFF. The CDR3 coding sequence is TGTGCCACCAGCAGAGATACCGGGGAGCTGTTTTTT.

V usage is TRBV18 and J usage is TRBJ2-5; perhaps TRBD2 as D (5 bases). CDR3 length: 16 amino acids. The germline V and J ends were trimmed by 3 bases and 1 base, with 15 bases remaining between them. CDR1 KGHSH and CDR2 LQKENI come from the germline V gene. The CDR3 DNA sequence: TGTGCCAGCTCACCTCTGTTGGGTCGGGGCCAAGAGACCCAGTACTTC. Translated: CASSPLLGRGQETQYF.

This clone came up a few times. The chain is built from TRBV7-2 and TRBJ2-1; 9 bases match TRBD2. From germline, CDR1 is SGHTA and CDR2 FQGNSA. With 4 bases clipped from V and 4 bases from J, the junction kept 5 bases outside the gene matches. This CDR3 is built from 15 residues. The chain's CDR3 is CASSSGTSIYNEQFF. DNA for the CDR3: TGTGCCAGCAGCTCCGGGACTAGCATTTACAATGAGCAGTTCTTC.

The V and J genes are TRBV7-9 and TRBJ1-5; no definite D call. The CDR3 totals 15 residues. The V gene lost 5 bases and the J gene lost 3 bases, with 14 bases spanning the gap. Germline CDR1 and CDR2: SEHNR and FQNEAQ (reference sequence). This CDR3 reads CASSPGQNYNQPQHF. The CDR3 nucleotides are TGTGCCAGCAGCCCTGGGCAGAATTACAATCAGCCCCAGCATTTT.

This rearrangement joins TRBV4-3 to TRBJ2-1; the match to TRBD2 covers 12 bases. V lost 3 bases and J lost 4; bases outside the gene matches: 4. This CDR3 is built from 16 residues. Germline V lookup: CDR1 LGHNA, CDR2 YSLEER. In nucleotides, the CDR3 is TGCGCCAGCAGCCAGACTAGCGGGGGATATTACAATGAGCAGTTCTTC. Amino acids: CASSQTSGGYYNEQFF.

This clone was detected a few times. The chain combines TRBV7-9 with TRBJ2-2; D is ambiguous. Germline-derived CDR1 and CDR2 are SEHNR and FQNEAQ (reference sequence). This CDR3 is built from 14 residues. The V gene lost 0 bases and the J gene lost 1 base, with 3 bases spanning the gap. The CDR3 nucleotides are TGTGCCAGCAGCTTAGCTGGGAACACCGGGGAGCTGTTTTTT. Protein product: CASSLAGNTGELFF. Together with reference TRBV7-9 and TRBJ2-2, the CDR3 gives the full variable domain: DTGVSQNPRHKITKRGQNVTFRCDPISEHNRLYWYRQTLGQGPEFLTYFQNEAQLEKSRLLSDRFSAERPKGSFSTLEIQRTEQGDSAMYLCASSLAGNTGELFFGEGSRLTVL.

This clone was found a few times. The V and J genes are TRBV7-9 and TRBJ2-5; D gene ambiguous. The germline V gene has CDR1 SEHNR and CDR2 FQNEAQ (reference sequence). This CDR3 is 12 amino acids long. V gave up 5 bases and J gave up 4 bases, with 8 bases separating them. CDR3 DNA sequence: TGTGCCAGCAGCCATCCGGGAGAGACCCAGTACTTC. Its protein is CASSHPGETQYF.

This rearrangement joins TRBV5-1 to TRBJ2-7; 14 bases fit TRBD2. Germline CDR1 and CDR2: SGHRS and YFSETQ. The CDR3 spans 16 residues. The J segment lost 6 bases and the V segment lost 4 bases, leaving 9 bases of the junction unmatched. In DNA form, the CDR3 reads TGCGCCAGCAGCATGGGGACTAGCGGGAGTCGGGGCGAGCAGTACTTC. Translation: CASSMGTSGSRGEQYF.

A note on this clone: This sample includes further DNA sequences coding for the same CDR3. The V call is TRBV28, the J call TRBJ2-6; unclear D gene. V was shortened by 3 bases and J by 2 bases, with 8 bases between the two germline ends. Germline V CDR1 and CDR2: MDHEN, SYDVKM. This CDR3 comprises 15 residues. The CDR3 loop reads CASSLKGPGANVLTF. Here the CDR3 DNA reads TGTGCCAGCAGTTTGAAAGGGCCTGGGGCCAACGTCCTGACTTTC.

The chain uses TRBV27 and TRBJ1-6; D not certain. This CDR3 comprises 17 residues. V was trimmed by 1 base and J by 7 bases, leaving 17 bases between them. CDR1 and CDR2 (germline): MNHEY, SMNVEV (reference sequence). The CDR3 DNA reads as TGTGCCAGCAGTTTATTCTTTGGTGGGCAGCAAAATTCACCCCTCCACTTT. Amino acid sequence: CASSLFFGGQQNSPLHF.

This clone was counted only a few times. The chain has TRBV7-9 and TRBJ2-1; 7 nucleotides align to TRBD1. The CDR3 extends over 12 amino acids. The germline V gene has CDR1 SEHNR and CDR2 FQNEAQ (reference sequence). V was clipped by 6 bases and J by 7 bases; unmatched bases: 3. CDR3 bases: TGTGCCAGCAGGAAACAGGGGAATGAGCAGTTCTTC. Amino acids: CASRKQGNEQFF. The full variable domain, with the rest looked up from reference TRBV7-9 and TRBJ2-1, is DTGVSQNPRHKITKRGQNVTFRCDPISEHNRLYWYRQTLGQGPEFLTYFQNEAQLEKSRLLSDRFSAERPKGSFSTLEIQRTEQGDSAMYLCASRKQGNEQFFGPGTRLTVL.

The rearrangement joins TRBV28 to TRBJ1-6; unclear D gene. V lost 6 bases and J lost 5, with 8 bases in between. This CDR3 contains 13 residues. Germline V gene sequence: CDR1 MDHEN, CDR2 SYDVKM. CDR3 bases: TGTGCCAGCAGGCCCTACGATAATTCACCCCTCCACTTT. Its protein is CASRPYDNSPLHF.

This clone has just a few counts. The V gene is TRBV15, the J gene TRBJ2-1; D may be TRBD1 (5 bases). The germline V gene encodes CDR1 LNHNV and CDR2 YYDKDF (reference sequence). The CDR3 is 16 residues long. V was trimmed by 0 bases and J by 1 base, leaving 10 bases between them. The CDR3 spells CATSRDKGASYNEQFF. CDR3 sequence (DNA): TGTGCCACCAGCAGAGATAAAGGGGCATCCTACAATGAGCAGTTCTTC.